This T cell receptor beta chain was identified in a study of PD-L1 blockade in urothelial cancer. General study results and limits: More expansion of tumor-associated blood clones, seen at 3 weeks, marked durable-benefit patients.

Time point described: peripheral blood 6 weeks after treatment start. The data were produced by immunoSEQ multiplex PCR, yet TCRdb's version contains in-frame clones alone and is incomplete. The sample has 40,000 or so clones; about 88% are singletons. This clone was observed a few times. Its matching antigen is unknown. Deletions cut 8 bases from V and 5 bases from J, with 21 bases between. CDR3 size: 15 residues. Looked up from germline, CDR1 is MDHEN and CDR2 is SYDVKM. This material consisted of PBMCs, taken around atezolizumab (anti-PD-L1) treatment. This TCR was sampled from a man aged 55 to 70 with urothelial cancer. The chain has TRBV28 and TRBJ1-1; possibly TRBD1 for D (5 bases). The CDR3 sequence: CASADPVGGATEAFF. The DNA of the CDR3 is TGTGCCAGCGCTGACCCGGTGGGGGGTGCGACTGAAGCTTTCTTT.